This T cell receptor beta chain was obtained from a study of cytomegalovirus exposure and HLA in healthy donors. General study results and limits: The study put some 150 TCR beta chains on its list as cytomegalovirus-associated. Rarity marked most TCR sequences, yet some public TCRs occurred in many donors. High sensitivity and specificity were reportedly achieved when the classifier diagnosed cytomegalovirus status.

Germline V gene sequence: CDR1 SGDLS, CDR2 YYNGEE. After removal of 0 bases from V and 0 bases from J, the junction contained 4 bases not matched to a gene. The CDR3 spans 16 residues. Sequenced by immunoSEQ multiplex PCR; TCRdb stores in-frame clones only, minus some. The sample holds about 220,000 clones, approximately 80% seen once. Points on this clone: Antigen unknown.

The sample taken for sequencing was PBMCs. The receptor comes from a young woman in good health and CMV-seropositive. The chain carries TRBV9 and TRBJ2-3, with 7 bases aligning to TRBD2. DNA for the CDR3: TGTGCCAGCAGCGTAGGTCCGGGACTAAGCACAGATACGCAGTATTTT. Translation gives CASSVGPGLSTDTQYF.